This T cell receptor (beta chain) was retrieved from a study of shared clonotypes between healthy human individuals. Germline CDR1 MNHEY, CDR2 SMNVEV (reference sequence). CDR3 length: 13 residues. The ends were cut back, 5 bases at V and 1 base at J, with 6 bases in the middle. The assay was immunoSEQ multiplex PCR, and TCRdb's table has in-frame clones only and misses some. This sample has over a million clones; 96% occur once, and the top ten carry roughly 1.2%. This sequence joins TRBV27 and TRBJ2-1; D is unclear. This clonotype was obtained from a man aged 30 to 45 in good health. Input material: naive CD4+ T cells sorted from blood. Subset: CD45RA+ positively selected. The chain's CDR3 is CASSRASYNEQFF. The CDR3 nucleotides read TGTGCCAGCAGTCGAGCTTCCTACAATGAGCAGTTCTTC.